This T cell receptor beta chain appears in the sequencing data of a study of identical twins. Only a few counts were recorded for this clonotype. Its antigen is undetermined. One entry per CDR3 protein, called by TCRdb with MiXCR from the 5' RACE reads. The table records some 1,700,000 distinct CDR3 sequences, under 35% of them present only once. Germline CDR1 reads LGHDT; CDR2 reads YNNKEL (reference sequence). CDR3 size: 15 residues. V shed 6 bases and J 5 bases; nucleotides not matched to a gene: 8. Study-level points and caveats: Less excess twin sharing appeared in beta out-of-frame sequences.

This receptor was obtained from a newborn girl in good health. Sequenced material: cord blood. The chain is built from TRBV3-1 and TRBJ2-1; TRBD2 agrees at 9 bases. CDR3 region: CASSTGTSINNEQFF. CDR3 nucleotide sequence: TGTGCCAGCAGTACCGGGACTAGCATAAACAATGAGCAGTTCTTC.